Presented here are 9 T cell receptor beta chains from one specimen sequenced in a study of T cell responses to AZD1222 COVID-19 vaccine. Profiling relied on immunoSEQ multiplex PCR, and the TCRdb table lists in-frame clones only, not all of them. Of 90,000 to 140,000 clones in the sample, 88% were seen once. The source material was peripheral blood, sampled on day 0 of AZD1222 vaccination. The receptors originated from an adult in good health.

This chain links TRBV9 with TRBJ2-5; 8 bases are a match to TRBD2. CDR1 is SGDLS and CDR2 is YYNGEE in the germline V gene. V trimming: 0 bases; J trimming: 5 bases; junction bases outside the gene matches: 12. The CDR3 runs to 17 residues. CDR3 sequence reads: CASSVGTSGMMVETQYF. In nucleotides, the CDR3 is TGTGCCAGCAGCGTAGGTACTAGCGGTATGATGGTGGAGACCCAGTACTTC.

The chain has TRBV24-1 and TRBJ2-5; TRBD2 might be the D (7 bases). Trimming stripped 3 bases from V and 10 bases from J, with 17 bases between. This CDR3 comprises 14 residues. Germline-derived CDR1 and CDR2 are KGHDR and SFDVKD. The CDR3 region is CATSDGGGRGDQYF. Written as DNA, the CDR3 is TGTGCCACCAGTGATGGGGGGGGCCGCGGGGACCAGTACTTC.

This rearrangement joins TRBV18 to TRBJ2-4, with TRBD2 matching over 8 bases. J gave up 8 bases and V 3 bases, and 6 bases lay outside the gene matches. The CDR3 sequence is 14 residues long. Germline CDR1 is KGHSH and CDR2 is LQKENI. CDR3 region: CASSPAGGEDIQYF. CDR3 bases: TGTGCCAGCTCACCCGCGGGAGGAGAGGACATTCAGTACTTC.

CDR3 amino acids: CAIRSQGGETEAFF. The CDR3 DNA sequence: TGTGCCATCAGATCACAGGGGGGTGAGACTGAAGCTTTCTTT. The V call is TRBV10-3, the J call TRBJ1-1; 8 bases line up with TRBD1. CDR1 and CDR2 (germline): ENHRY, SYGVKD. The CDR3 has 14 amino acids. After removal of 6 bases from V and 5 bases from J, the junction contained 8 bases not matched to a gene.

The genes are TRBV6-5 and TRBJ2-7; 7 bases agree with TRBD2. V trimming: 5 bases; J trimming: 4 bases; junction bases outside the gene matches: 11. Germline V gene sequence: CDR1 MNHEY, CDR2 SVGAGI. The CDR3 loop spans 15 amino acids. The CDR3: CASSNRAGGNYEQYF. The CDR3 region has the DNA TGTGCCAGCAGTAACCGGGCCGGGGGGAATTACGAGCAGTACTTC.

The chain uses TRBV9 and TRBJ1-3; D gene ambiguous. CDR1 and CDR2 (germline): SGDLS, YYNGEE. The V and J ends lost 6 bases and 2 bases respectively, with 12 bases between them. This CDR3 has 14 residues. CDR3 residues: CASTPRDPGNTIYF. CDR3 bases: TGTGCCAGCACCCCCCGGGATCCTGGAAACACCATATATTTT.

The chain has TRBV18 and TRBJ1-1; 7 nucleotides align to TRBD1. V dropped 3 bases and J dropped 4; count of bases not matched to a gene: 5. Germline V gene sequence: CDR1 KGHSH, CDR2 LQKENI. The CDR3 contains 14 residues. CDR3 bases: TGTGCCAGCTCACCTCTACAGGGGTTCACTGAAGCTTTCTTT. It codes for CASSPLQGFTEAFF.

The gene calls are TRBV27 and TRBJ2-1; 7 bases fit TRBD2. CDR3 length: 16 amino acids. Germline CDR1 is MNHEY and CDR2 is SMNVEV (reference sequence). Trimming took 6 bases from V and 2 from J; bases not matched to a gene: 10. The CDR3 region is CASSPIGLGTYNEQFF. The CDR3 region has the DNA TGTGCCAGCAGCCCAATTGGACTAGGAACCTACAATGAGCAGTTCTTC.

The chain couples TRBV5-1 to TRBJ1-1; 7 positions agree with TRBD1. CDR1 SGHRS and CDR2 YFSETQ come from the germline V gene. The CDR3 totals 15 residues. Trimming took 4 bases from V and 6 from J; bases not matched to a gene: 12. CDR3 region: CASSPRTTGWSEAFF. Written as DNA, the CDR3 is TGCGCCAGCAGCCCACGGACGACAGGGTGGTCTGAAGCTTTCTTT.